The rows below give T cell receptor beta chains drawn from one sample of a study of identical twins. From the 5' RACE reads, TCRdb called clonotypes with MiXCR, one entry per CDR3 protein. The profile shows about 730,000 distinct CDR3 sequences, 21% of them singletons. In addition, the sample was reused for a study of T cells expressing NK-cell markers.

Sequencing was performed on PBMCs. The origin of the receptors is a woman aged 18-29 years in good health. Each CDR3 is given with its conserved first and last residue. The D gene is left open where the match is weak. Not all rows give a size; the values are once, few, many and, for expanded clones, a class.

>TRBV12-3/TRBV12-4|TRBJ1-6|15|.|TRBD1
CASSYRQGEGSPLHF
TGTGCCAGCAGTTACCGACAGGGTGAAGGATCACCCCTCCACTTT
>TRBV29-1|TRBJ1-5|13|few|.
CSVGERARQPQHF
TGCAGCGTTGGGGAGAGGGCTAGGCAGCCCCAGCATTTT
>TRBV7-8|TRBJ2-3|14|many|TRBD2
CASSLTAGEDTQYF
TGTGCCAGCAGCTTAACAGCGGGAGAGGATACGCAGTATTTT
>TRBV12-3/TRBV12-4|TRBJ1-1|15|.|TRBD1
CASVGTGIGWTEAFF
TGTGCCAGTGTCGGGACAGGGATAGGGTGGACTGAAGCTTTCTTT
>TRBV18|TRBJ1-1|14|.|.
CASSPRTVYTEAFF
TGTGCCAGCTCACCACGGACTGTTTACACTGAAGCTTTCTTT
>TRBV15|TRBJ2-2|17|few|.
CATMVGRTTYDTGELFF
TGTGCCACCATGGTCGGCAGGACAACTTACGACACCGGGGAGCTGTTTTTT
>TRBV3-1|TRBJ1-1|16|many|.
CASSQVRRVSRTEAFF
TGTGCCAGCAGCCAAGTGCGTCGGGTATCGAGAACTGAAGCTTTCTTT
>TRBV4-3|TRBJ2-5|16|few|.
CASSQGQRERSETQYF
TGCGCCAGCAGCCAAGGGCAACGGGAGAGGAGTGAGACCCAGTACTTC
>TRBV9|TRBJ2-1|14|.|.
CASSTIGSGDEQFF
TGTGCCAGCAGCACAATCGGGTCGGGTGATGAGCAGTTCTTC
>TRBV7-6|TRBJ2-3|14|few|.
CASREQGGSDTQYF
TGTGCCAGCAGGGAACAGGGGGGGTCAGATACGCAGTATTTT
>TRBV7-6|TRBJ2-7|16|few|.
CASSSGVPDAPFQQYF
TGTGCCAGCAGCTCCGGAGTGCCGGACGCCCCGTTTCAGCAGTACTTC
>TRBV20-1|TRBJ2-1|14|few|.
CSAKGLEANNEQFF
TGCAGTGCTAAGGGACTGGAGGCAAACAATGAGCAGTTCTTC
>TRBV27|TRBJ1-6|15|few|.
CASSLTGRLNSPLHF
TGTGCCAGCAGTTTAACTGGAAGATTGAATTCACCCCTCCACTTT
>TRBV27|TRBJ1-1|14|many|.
CASSLSGLNTEAFF
TGTGCCAGCAGTTTATCGGGCCTAAACACTGAAGCTTTCTTT
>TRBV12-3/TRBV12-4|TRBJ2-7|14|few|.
CASSLAQGPLGQYF
TGTGCCAGCAGTTTAGCGCAGGGCCCTCTGGGGCAGTACTTC
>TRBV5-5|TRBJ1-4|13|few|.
CASSPGVNEKLFF
TGTGCCAGCAGCCCGGGTGTCAATGAAAAACTGTTTTTT
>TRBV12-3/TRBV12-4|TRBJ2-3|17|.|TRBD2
CASSQMIAGDLTDTQYF
TGTGCCAGCAGTCAAATGATAGCGGGGGACCTCACAGATACGCAGTATTTT
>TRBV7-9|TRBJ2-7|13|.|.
CASSSGSIYEQYF
TGTGCCAGCAGCTCCGGGAGCATCTACGAGCAGTACTTC
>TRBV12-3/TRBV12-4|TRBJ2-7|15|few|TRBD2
CASSPISGVAYEQYF
TGTGCCAGCAGCCCCATTAGCGGGGTAGCCTACGAGCAGTACTTC
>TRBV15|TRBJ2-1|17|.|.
CATSRDRSLSSYNEQFF
TGTGCCACCAGCAGAGATCGCAGCCTCAGCTCCTACAATGAGCAGTTCTTC
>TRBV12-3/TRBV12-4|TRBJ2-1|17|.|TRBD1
CASRGTGEVSSYNEQFF
TGTGCCAGCAGGGGGACAGGCGAAGTCAGCTCCTACAATGAGCAGTTCTTC
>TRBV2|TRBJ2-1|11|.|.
CASSGAYEQFF
TGTGCCAGCAGTGGAGCCTATGAGCAGTTCTTC
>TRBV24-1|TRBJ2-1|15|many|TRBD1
CATSRGTGRSNEQFF
TGTGCCACCTCCCGTGGGACAGGGCGGAGCAATGAGCAGTTCTTC
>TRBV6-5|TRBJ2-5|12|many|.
CATLDPGGTQYF
TGTGCCACCCTAGACCCGGGTGGGACCCAGTACTTC
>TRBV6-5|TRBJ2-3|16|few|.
CASSYFGGARPDTQYF
TGTGCCAGCAGTTACTTTGGGGGAGCTAGGCCAGATACGCAGTATTTT
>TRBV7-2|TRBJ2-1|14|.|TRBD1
CASIADRSYNEQFF
TGTGCCAGCATTGCGGACAGGTCCTACAATGAGCAGTTCTTC
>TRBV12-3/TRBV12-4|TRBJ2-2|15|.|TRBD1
CASSQGQGRTGELFF
TGTGCCAGCAGTCAAGGACAGGGGAGGACCGGGGAGCTGTTTTTT
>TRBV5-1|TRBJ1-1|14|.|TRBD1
CASSRGQPDTEAFF
TGCGCCAGCAGCAGGGGACAGCCCGACACTGAAGCTTTCTTT
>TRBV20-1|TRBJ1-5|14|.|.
CSAVKTVKDQPQHF
TGCAGTGCTGTAAAGACAGTAAAAGATCAGCCCCAGCATTTT
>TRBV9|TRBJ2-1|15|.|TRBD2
CASSVSGSGNNEQFF
TGTGCCAGCAGCGTATCTGGTAGCGGGAACAATGAGCAGTTCTTC
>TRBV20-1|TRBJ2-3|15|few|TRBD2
CSARGGLASTDTQYF
TGCAGTGCTAGAGGGGGACTAGCGAGCACAGATACGCAGTATTTT
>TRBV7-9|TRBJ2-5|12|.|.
CASSFKAETQYF
TGTGCCAGCAGCTTTAAGGCAGAGACCCAGTACTTC
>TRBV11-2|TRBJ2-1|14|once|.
CASSLNQPFLEQFF
TGTGCCAGCAGCTTAAATCAGCCTTTTTTGGAGCAGTTCTTC
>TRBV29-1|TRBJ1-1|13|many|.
CSVEERWNTEAFF
TGCAGCGTTGAAGAGCGATGGAACACTGAAGCTTTCTTT
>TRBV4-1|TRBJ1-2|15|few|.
CASSQDLAASYGYTF
TGCGCCAGCAGCCAAGATCTCGCAGCTAGCTATGGCTACACCTTC
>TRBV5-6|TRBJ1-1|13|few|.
CASSAEVGGEAFF
TGTGCCAGCAGCGCAGAAGTGGGGGGTGAAGCTTTCTTT
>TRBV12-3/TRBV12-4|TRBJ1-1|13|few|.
CASSLGQRREAFF
TGTGCCAGCAGTTTAGGCCAGCGTCGCGAAGCTTTCTTT
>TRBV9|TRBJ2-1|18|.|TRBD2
CASSVEPGGVRRNNEQFF
TGTGCCAGCAGCGTAGAGCCCGGGGGGGTCCGTAGGAACAATGAGCAGTTCTTC
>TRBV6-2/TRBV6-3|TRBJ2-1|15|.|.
CASSYSGGPRNEQFF
TGTGCCAGCAGTTACTCAGGAGGGCCACGGAATGAGCAGTTCTTC
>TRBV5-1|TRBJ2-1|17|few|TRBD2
CASNSRRVLAGYNEQFF
TGCGCCAGCAACAGTAGGAGGGTACTAGCGGGGTACAATGAGCAGTTCTTC
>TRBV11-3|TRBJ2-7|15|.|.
CASSSLVLSLREQYF
TGTGCCAGCAGCTCCCTTGTTCTTAGTCTTAGGGAGCAGTACTTC
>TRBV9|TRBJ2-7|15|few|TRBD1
CASSPAGTGSHEQYF
TGTGCCAGCAGCCCCGCCGGGACAGGGTCCCACGAGCAGTACTTC
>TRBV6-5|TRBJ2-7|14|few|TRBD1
CASSSGTGWREQYF
TGTGCCAGCAGTTCGGGGACAGGGTGGAGGGAGCAGTACTTC
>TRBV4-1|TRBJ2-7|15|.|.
CASSQVYLGYYEQYF
TGCGCCAGCAGCCAAGTCTATCTGGGCTACTATGAGCAGTACTTC
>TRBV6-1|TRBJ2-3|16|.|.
CASRADSPASTDTQYF
TGTGCCAGCAGGGCGGACAGCCCGGCTAGCACAGATACGCAGTATTTT
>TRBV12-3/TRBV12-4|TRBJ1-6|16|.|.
CASSSKPGSPNSPLHF
TGTGCCAGCAGTTCCAAGCCGGGAAGCCCTAATTCACCCCTCCACTTT
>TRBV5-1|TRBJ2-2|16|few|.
CASSLGARGGTGELFF
TGCGCCAGCAGCTTGGGGGCCAGGGGAGGCACCGGGGAGCTGTTTTTT
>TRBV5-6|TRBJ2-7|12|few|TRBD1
CASSLRQGEQYF
TGTGCCAGCAGCTTACGACAGGGCGAGCAGTACTTC
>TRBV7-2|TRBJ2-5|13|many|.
CASSDSGEETQYF
TGTGCCAGCAGCGACAGCGGCGAAGAGACCCAGTACTTC
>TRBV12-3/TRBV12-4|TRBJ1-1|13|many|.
CASSLNLGTEAFF
TGTGCCAGCAGTTTAAACTTGGGGACTGAAGCTTTCTTT
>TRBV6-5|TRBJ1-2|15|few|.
CASSYFGGRNYGYTF
TGTGCCAGCAGTTATTTTGGGGGCCGGAACTATGGCTACACCTTC